The 27 T cell receptor beta chains below all came from one sample that was sequenced in a study of PD-1 blockade in classical Hodgkin lymphoma. Sequenced by immunoSEQ multiplex PCR; TCRdb stores in-frame clones only, minus some. Of 25,000 to 30,000 clones listed, 75% to 90% are singletons. All the patients suffered relapse after autologous stem cell transplantation, and brentuximab vedotin exposure differed. This material consisted of peripheral blood mononuclear cells (PBMCs), taken before the second cycle of nivolumab. All receptors come from a human donor with classical Hodgkin lymphoma.

V is TRBV7-6 and J is TRBJ1-1; unclear D gene. Germline CDR1 and CDR2: SGHVS and FNYEAQ. Trimming removed 0 bases from V and 5 bases from J, with 10 bases in between. The CDR3 runs to 14 residues. The CDR3 sequence: CASSLAVSGTEAFF. Written as DNA, the CDR3 is TGTGCCAGCAGCTTAGCAGTGTCCGGAACTGAAGCTTTCTTT. The full variable domain, rest sourced from reference TRBV7-6 and TRBJ1-1, is GAGVSQSPRYKVTKRGQDVALRCDPISGHVSLYWYRQALGQGPEFLTYFNYEAQQDKSGLPNDRFSAERPEGSISTLTIQRTEQRDSAMYRCASSLAVSGTEAFFGQGTRLTVV.

The chain links TRBV5-4 to TRBJ2-3; TRBD1 aligns across 7 bases. The CDR3 contains 15 residues. Trimming took 4 bases from V and 6 from J; bases not matched to a gene: 11. Germline V lookup: CDR1 SGHNT, CDR2 YYREEE (reference sequence). The CDR3 coding sequence is TGTGCCAGCAGCCCCGGGGCGACAGGGCGCGATACGCAGTATTTT. Translation: CASSPGATGRDTQYF.

The CDR3 here is CASSSDPDPLAKNIQYF. CDR3 coding DNA: TGTGCCAGCAGCTCCGACCCTGACCCTTTAGCCAAAAACATTCAGTACTTC. The V gene is TRBV11-2, the J gene TRBJ2-4; D not resolved. The CDR3 consists of 17 residues. Germline loops: CDR1 SGHAT, CDR2 FQNNGV. V was pared by 4 bases and J by 0 bases, with 16 bases between.

The chain is built from TRBV5-1 and TRBJ2-3, with 8 bases identical to TRBD1. The germline V gene encodes CDR1 SGHRS and CDR2 YFSETQ. V trimming: 4 bases; J trimming: 3 bases; junction bases outside the gene matches: 1. This CDR3 has 13 residues. CDR3 DNA: TGCGCCAGCAGCCACAGGGGGACAGATACGCAGTATTTT. It translates to CASSHRGTDTQYF.

Here the CDR3 reads CASNHVTISYEQYF. In DNA form, the CDR3 reads TGTGCCAGCAACCACGTCACTATCTCCTACGAGCAGTACTTC. This sequence joins TRBV28 and TRBJ2-7; no clear D. Trimming removed 7 bases from V and 0 bases from J, with 13 bases in between. In germline, CDR1 is MDHEN, CDR2 SYDVKM. The CDR3 loop spans 14 amino acids. Combining the CDR3 with reference TRBV28 and TRBJ2-7 gives the whole variable domain DVKVTQSSRYLVKRTGEKVFLECVQDMDHENMFWYRQDPGLGLRLIYFSYDVKMKEKGDIPEGYSVSREKKERFSLILESASTNQTSMYLCASNHVTISYEQYFGPGTRLTVT.

The chain is built from TRBV10-3 and TRBJ2-4, with D hard to call. The germline V gene encodes CDR1 ENHRY and CDR2 SYGVKD. The CDR3 extends over 18 amino acids. The V and J ends lost 0 bases and 2 bases respectively, with 17 bases between them. The CDR3 DNA follows: TGTGCCATCAGTGAGTCGATTCAGGCCCCGGCGCCCAAAAACATTCAGTACTTC. It encodes CAISESIQAPAPKNIQYF.

This clone was found once. This chain connects TRBV10-3 to TRBJ1-5; D might be TRBD1 (6 bases). Trimming removed 3 bases at V and 0 bases at J, with 15 bases between. Germline CDR1 ENHRY, CDR2 SYGVKD. The CDR3 totals 17 residues. CDR3 region: CAISDPTGINSNQPQHF. In DNA form, the CDR3 reads TGTGCCATCAGTGATCCAACAGGGATCAATAGCAATCAGCCCCAGCATTTT.

This chain uses TRBV18 with TRBJ2-7; TRBD1 matches 12 bases. The CDR3 has 15 amino acids. V was clipped by 7 bases and J by 2 bases; unmatched bases: 6. Germline V gene sequence: CDR1 KGHSH, CDR2 LQKENI. In nucleotides, the CDR3 is TGTGCCAGCTTCGCCGGGACAGGGGGCCCCTACGAGCAGTACTTC. Amino acids: CASFAGTGGPYEQYF.

The J gene is TRBJ1-1, the V gene TRBV7-8; 9 bases are a match to TRBD1. CDR3 size: 17 residues. V shed 2 bases, J shed 1 base, and the junction held 8 bases outside the gene matches. Germline V gives CDR1 SGHVS, CDR2 FQNEAQ. The CDR3 spells CASSLFWGTGKNTEAFF. The CDR3 region has the DNA TGTGCCAGCAGCTTATTTTGGGGGACAGGGAAGAACACTGAAGCTTTCTTT. The full variable domain, in which reference TRBV7-8 and TRBJ1-1 provide the parts outside the CDR3, is GAGVSQSPRYKVAKRGQDVALRCDPISGHVSLFWYQQALGQGPEFLTYFQNEAQLDKSGLPSDRFFAERPEGSVSTLKIQRTQQEDSAVYLCASSLFWGTGKNTEAFFGQGTRLTVV.

J is TRBJ1-2 and V is TRBV5-1, with 12 bases fitting TRBD1. Trimming cost V 3 bases and J 7 bases; bases outside gene matches: 4. CDR1 SGHRS and CDR2 YFSETQ come from the germline V gene. CDR3 length: 14 residues. The CDR3, as DNA: TGCGCCAGCAGCTCGGGACAGGGGGCGACTGGCTACACCTTC. Its translation is CASSSGQGATGYTF. The entire variable domain, with the rest obtained from reference TRBV5-1 and TRBJ1-2, is as follows: KAGVTQTPRYLIKTRGQQVTLSCSPISGHRSVSWYQQTPGQGLQFLFEYFSETQRNKGNFPGRFSGRQFSNSRSEMNVSTLELGDSALYLCASSSGQGATGYTFGSGTRLTVV.

This rearrangement joins TRBV6-6 to TRBJ1-1, with 7 bases that match TRBD1. The CDR3 contains 15 residues. The V gene's germline CDR1 is MNHNY and CDR2 SVGAGI (reference sequence). V dropped 5 bases and J dropped 2; count of bases not matched to a gene: 8. CDR3 in amino acids: CASSTLDRANTEAFF. CDR3 DNA: TGTGCCAGCAGTACCTTAGACAGGGCAAACACTGAAGCTTTCTTT.

In its sample, this clone is medium-sized. The chain joins TRBV7-9 to TRBJ1-2; D call uncertain. Germline-derived CDR1 and CDR2 are SEHNR and FQNEAQ (reference sequence). There are 15 residues in the CDR3. V was trimmed by 1 base and J by 2 bases, leaving 11 bases between them. CDR3 nucleotides: TGTGCCAGCAGCTTAGGGGAAACTCGCAACTATGGCTACACCTTC. Its protein product is CASSLGETRNYGYTF. Variable domain in full (rest from reference TRBV7-9 and TRBJ1-2): DTGVSQNPRHKITKRGQNVTFRCDPISEHNRLYWYRQTLGQGPEFLTYFQNEAQLEKSRLLSDRFSAERPKGSFSTLEIQRTEQGDSAMYLCASSLGETRNYGYTFGSGTRLTVV.

The J gene is TRBJ2-3, the V gene TRBV7-9; D gene ambiguous. Germline lookup yields CDR1 SEHNR and CDR2 FQNEAQ (reference sequence). V lost 0 bases and J 4 bases, leaving 5 bases between the germline ends. The CDR3 is 13 amino acids. CDR3 protein: CASSLAFPDTQYF. CDR3 coding DNA: TGTGCCAGCAGCTTAGCGTTCCCAGATACGCAGTATTTT.

V gene TRBV5-4 combines with J gene TRBJ1-4; 7 bases map to TRBD1. V gave up 4 bases and J gave up 4 bases; unmatched junction bases: 10. Germline lookup yields CDR1 SGHNT and CDR2 YYREEE (reference sequence). The CDR3 is 16 amino acids. CDR3 in amino acids: CASSVAKGDSNEKLFF. CDR3 sequence (DNA): TGTGCCAGCAGCGTGGCGAAGGGGGACAGTAATGAAAAACTGTTTTTT.

J is TRBJ1-1 and V is TRBV6-1; D remains unclear. CDR1 and CDR2 (germline): MNHNS, SASEGT. CDR3 size: 12 residues. With 7 bases removed from V and 4 bases from J, the gap between germline ends came to 10 bases. The CDR3 here is CASKWRVTEAFF. Here the CDR3 DNA reads TGTGCCAGCAAGTGGAGGGTCACTGAAGCTTTCTTT.

The sample holds a few counts of this clone. A read error may account for a junction end that differs from germline. The rearrangement links TRBV10-3 to TRBJ1-2, with 9 bases identical to TRBD1. Germline-derived CDR1 and CDR2 are ENHRY and SYGVKD. This CDR3 region has 16 residues. DNA for the CDR3: TGTGCCAGCAGTGAATGGGTGGGGAACAGGGGGCTGGGCTACACCTTC. Protein sequence: CASSEWVGNRGLGYTF.

V is TRBV27 and J is TRBJ1-2; 12 positions agree with TRBD1. The V and J ends lost 5 bases and 4 bases, in that order; junction bases with no gene match: 11. The CDR3 runs to 17 residues. The germline gives CDR1 MNHEY, CDR2 SMNVEV (reference sequence). The DNA for the CDR3 is TGTGCCAGCAGTCTACGCGGGACAGGGGGCCGTTCCTATGGCTACACCTTC. Translating it yields CASSLRGTGGRSYGYTF.

The chain is built from TRBV5-8 and TRBJ2-1; 8 bases line up with TRBD2. Germline lookup yields CDR1 SGHTS and CDR2 YDEGEE. The CDR3 is 14 residues long. V lost 5 bases to trimming and J lost 16 bases; unmatched junction nucleotides: 17. The CDR3 sequence: CASSPVGLGPSKFF. The CDR3 coding sequence is TGTGCCAGCAGTCCGGTGGGACTAGGGCCCTCCAAATTCTTC.

The chain carries TRBV7-2 and TRBJ2-5; D gene ambiguous. V lost 3 bases and J 5 bases, leaving 7 bases between the germline ends. In germline, CDR1 is SGHTA, CDR2 FQGNSA. The CDR3 covers 12 residues. The CDR3 DNA follows: TGTGCCAGCAGCTTGAGGTGGGAGACCCAGTACTTC. Translated: CASSLRWETQYF.

This clone was seen a single time. The chain combines TRBV5-8 with TRBJ1-5; D unclear. CDR3 length: 12 amino acids. V was clipped by 1 base and J by 6 bases, with 5 bases between them. Looked up from germline, CDR1 is SGHTS and CDR2 is YDEGEE. CDR3 sequence: CASSLWGQPQHF. CDR3 sequence (DNA): TGTGCCAGCAGCTTGTGGGGTCAGCCCCAGCATTTT.

J is TRBJ1-1 and V is TRBV12-5; TRBD1 is a possible D gene (6 bases). CDR1 is LGHNT and CDR2 is FRNRAP in the germline V gene. Between the trimmed V and J ends, which lost 4 bases and 2 bases, there was a span of 11 bases. The CDR3 spans 14 residues. In DNA, the CDR3 is TGTGCTAGTGGTTCCGGGACACAAAACACTGAAGCTTTCTTT. Translation gives CASGSGTQNTEAFF.

Of note for this clone: Different DNA sequences within this sample yield the same CDR3. The chain joins TRBV6-5 to TRBJ1-2; TRBD1 is a possible D gene (5 bases). This CDR3 contains 12 residues. Trimming removed 6 bases from V and 3 bases from J, with 8 bases in between. Germline assignment: CDR1 MNHEY and CDR2 SVGAGI. The CDR3 protein is CASRRGDYGYTF. CDR3 bases: TGTGCCAGCAGGCGGGGGGACTATGGCTACACCTTC.

This rearrangement joins TRBV7-9 to TRBJ2-3; the match to TRBD2 covers 13 bases. Per germline, CDR1 SEHNR and CDR2 FQNEAQ (reference sequence). The CDR3 totals 15 residues. The V segment lost 3 bases and the J segment 6 bases; nucleotides outside the gene matches: 3. The CDR3 coding sequence is TGTGCCAGCAGCTTGGGGACTAGCGGGGTGGATACGCAGTATTTT. Translation gives CASSLGTSGVDTQYF.

The chain recombines TRBV5-4 with TRBJ1-5; D gene unclear. The CDR3 consists of 14 residues. V lost 2 bases, J lost 7 bases, and 13 bases lay in between. Germline values: CDR1 SGHNT, CDR2 YYREEE (reference sequence). CDR3 region: CASSLWGVVQPQHF. DNA for the CDR3: TGTGCCAGCAGCTTATGGGGAGTGGTCCAGCCCCAGCATTTT.

This clone was observed once. The rearrangement links TRBV6-5 to TRBJ1-2; unclear D gene. This CDR3 is 13 amino acids long. Germline V gene lookup returns CDR1 MNHEY and CDR2 SVGAGI. V was clipped by 6 bases and J by 1 base, with 9 bases between them. The CDR3 nucleotides read TGTGCCAGCAGCCTTGGCTTTAACTATGGCTACACCTTC. As protein: CASSLGFNYGYTF.

The chain uses TRBV5-1 and TRBJ2-5, with D perhaps matching TRBD2 (6 bases). The V gene lost 4 bases and the J gene lost 4 bases, with 20 bases spanning the gap. This CDR3 comprises 16 residues. In germline, CDR1 is SGHRS, CDR2 YFSETQ. CDR3 DNA sequence: TGCGCCAGCAGCCCGGAGGGGAGAACGACAGTAGAGACCCAGTACTTC. It encodes CASSPEGRTTVETQYF. Filled out from reference TRBV5-1 and TRBJ2-5, the complete variable domain reads KAGVTQTPRYLIKTRGQQVTLSCSPISGHRSVSWYQQTPGQGLQFLFEYFSETQRNKGNFPGRFSGRQFSNSRSEMNVSTLELGDSALYLCASSPEGRTTVETQYFGPGTRLLVL.

The V and J genes are TRBV7-2 and TRBJ2-2; D could derive from TRBD1 or TRBD2 (6 bases each). The germline V gene encodes CDR1 SGHTA and CDR2 FQGNSA. V shed 3 bases and J shed 2 bases, with 13 bases lying between them. The CDR3 is made up of 16 amino acids. CDR3: CASSLWGAENTGELFF. CDR3 bases: TGTGCCAGCAGCTTGTGGGGGGCGGAAAACACCGGGGAGCTGTTTTTT.